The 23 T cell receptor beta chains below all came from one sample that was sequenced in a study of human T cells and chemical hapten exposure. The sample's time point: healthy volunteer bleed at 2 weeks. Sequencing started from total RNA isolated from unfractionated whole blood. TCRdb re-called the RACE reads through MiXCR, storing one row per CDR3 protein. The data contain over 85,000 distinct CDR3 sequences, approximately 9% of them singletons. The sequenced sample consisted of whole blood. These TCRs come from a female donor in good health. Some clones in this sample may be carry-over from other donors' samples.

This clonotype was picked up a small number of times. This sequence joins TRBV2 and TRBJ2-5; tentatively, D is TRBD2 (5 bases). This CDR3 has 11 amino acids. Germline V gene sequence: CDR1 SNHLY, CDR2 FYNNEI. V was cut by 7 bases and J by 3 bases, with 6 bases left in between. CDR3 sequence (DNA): TGTGCCAGCACCGGGGAAGAGACCCAGTACTTC. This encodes CASTGEETQYF.

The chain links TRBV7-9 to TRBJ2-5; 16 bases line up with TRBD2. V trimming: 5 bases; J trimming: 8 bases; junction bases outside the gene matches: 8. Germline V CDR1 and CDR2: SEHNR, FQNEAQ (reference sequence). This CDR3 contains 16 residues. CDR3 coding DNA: TGTGCCAGCAGCACACTGGGACTAGCGGGAGGGCGCACCCAGTACTTC. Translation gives CASSTLGLAGGRTQYF.

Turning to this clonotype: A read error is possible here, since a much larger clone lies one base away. The CDR3 is CASIDSSNTGELFF. The CDR3 DNA follows: TGTGCCAGCATTGACTCCAGCAACACCGGGGAGCTGTTTTTT. This chain uses TRBV6-4 with TRBJ2-2, with D unclear. The CDR3 runs 14 residues. The germline gives CDR1 MRHNA, CDR2 SNTAGT.

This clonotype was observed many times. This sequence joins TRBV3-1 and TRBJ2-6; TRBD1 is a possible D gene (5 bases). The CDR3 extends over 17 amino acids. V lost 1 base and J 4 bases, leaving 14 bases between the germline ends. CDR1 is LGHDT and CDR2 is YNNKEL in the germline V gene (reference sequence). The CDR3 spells CASSQGFAGNGANVLTF. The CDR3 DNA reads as TGTGCCAGCAGCCAAGGGTTTGCAGGGAACGGGGCCAACGTCCTGACTTTC.

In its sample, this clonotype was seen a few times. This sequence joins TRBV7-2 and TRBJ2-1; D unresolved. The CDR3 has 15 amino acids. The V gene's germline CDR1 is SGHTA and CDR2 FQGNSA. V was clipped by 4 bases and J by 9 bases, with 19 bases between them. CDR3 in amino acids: CASSYYSNQNAEQFF. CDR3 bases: TGTGCCAGCAGCTATTACAGTAACCAGAACGCTGAGCAGTTCTTC.

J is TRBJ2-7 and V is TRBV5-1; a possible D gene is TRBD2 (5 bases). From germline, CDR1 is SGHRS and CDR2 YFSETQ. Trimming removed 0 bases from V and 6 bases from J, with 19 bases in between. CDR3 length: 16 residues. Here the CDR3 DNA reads TGCGCCAGCAGCTTGGCCGGAGTTGGGGAGTTCGGCGAGCAGTACTTC. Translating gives CASSLAGVGEFGEQYF. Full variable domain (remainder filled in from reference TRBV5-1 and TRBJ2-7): KAGVTQTPRYLIKTRGQQVTLSCSPISGHRSVSWYQQTPGQGLQFLFEYFSETQRNKGNFPGRFSGRQFSNSRSEMNVSTLELGDSALYLCASSLAGVGEFGEQYFGPGTRLTVT.

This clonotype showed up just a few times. The CDR3 here is CASLVTVNTEAFF. The CDR3 DNA sequence: TGTGCCAGCCTCGTGACAGTTAACACTGAAGCTTTCTTT. This chain links TRBV2 with TRBJ1-1, with D possibly TRBD1 on 5 matching bases. V gave up 8 bases and J gave up 2 bases, with 12 bases separating them. CDR1 is SNHLY and CDR2 is FYNNEI in the germline V gene. The CDR3 contains 13 residues.

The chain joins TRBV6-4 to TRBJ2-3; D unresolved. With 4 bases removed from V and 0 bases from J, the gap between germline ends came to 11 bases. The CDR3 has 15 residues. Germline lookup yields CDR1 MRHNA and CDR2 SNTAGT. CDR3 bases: TGTGCCAGCAGTGTTGTGGACGGCAGCACAGATACGCAGTATTTT. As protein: CASSVVDGSTDTQYF.

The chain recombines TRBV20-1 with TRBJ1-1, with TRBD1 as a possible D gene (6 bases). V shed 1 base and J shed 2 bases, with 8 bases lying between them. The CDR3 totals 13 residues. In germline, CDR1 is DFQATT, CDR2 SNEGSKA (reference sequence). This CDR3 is CSARVDRNTEAFF. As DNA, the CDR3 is TGCAGTGCTAGAGTGGACAGAAACACTGAAGCTTTCTTT.

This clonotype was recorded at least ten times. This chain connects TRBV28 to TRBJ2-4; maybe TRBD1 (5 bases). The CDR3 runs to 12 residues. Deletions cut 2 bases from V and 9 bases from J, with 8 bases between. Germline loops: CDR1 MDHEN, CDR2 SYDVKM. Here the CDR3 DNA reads TGTGCCAGCAGTTTACAGGGTGGCATTCAGTACTTC. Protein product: CASSLQGGIQYF.

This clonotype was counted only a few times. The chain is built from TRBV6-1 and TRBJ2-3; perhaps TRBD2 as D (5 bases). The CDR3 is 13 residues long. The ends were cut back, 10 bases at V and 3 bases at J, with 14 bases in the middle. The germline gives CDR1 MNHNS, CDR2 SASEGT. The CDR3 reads CATRVLVTDTQYF. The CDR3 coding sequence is TGTGCCACGAGGGTTTTGGTGACAGATACGCAGTATTTT.

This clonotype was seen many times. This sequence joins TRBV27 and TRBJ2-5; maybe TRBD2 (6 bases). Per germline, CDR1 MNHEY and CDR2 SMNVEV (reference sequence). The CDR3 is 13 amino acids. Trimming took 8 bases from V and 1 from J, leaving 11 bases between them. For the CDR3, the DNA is TGTGCCAGCGGGAGGAGACCCCAAGAGACCCAGTACTTC. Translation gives CASGRRPQETQYF.

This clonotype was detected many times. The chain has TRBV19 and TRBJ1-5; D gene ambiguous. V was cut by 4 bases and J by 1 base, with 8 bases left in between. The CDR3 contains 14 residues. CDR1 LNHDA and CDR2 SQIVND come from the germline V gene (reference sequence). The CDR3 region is CASSNPGSNQPQHF. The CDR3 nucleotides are TGTGCCAGTAGTAATCCGGGAAGCAATCAGCCCCAGCATTTT.

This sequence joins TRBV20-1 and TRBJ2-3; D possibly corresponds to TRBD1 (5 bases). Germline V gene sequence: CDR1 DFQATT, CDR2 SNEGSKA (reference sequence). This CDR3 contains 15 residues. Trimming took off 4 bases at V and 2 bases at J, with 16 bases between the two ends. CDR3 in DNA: TGCAGTGCTACCCAGGGCCCCAGCTTCACAGATACGCAGTATTTT. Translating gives CSATQGPSFTDTQYF.

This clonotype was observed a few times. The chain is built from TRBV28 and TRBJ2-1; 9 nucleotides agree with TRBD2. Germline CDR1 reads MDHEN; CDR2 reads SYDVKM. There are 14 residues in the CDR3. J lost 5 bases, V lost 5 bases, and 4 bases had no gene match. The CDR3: CASSRSGGNNEQFF. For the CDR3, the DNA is TGTGCCAGCAGTCGTAGCGGGGGTAACAATGAGCAGTTCTTC.

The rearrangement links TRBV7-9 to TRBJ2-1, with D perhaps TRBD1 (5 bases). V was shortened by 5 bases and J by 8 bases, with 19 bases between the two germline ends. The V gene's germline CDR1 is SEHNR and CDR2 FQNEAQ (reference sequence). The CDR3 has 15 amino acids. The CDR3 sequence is CASSPGRAWGDEQFF. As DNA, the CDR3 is TGTGCCAGCAGCCCAGGAAGGGCTTGGGGCGATGAGCAGTTCTTC.

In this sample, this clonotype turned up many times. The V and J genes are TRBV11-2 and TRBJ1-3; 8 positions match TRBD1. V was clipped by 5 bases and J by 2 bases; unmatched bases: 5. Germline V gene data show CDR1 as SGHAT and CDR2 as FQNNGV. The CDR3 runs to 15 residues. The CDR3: CASSRQGSPGNTIYF. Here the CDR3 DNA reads TGTGCCAGCAGCCGACAGGGGTCTCCTGGAAACACCATATATTTT.

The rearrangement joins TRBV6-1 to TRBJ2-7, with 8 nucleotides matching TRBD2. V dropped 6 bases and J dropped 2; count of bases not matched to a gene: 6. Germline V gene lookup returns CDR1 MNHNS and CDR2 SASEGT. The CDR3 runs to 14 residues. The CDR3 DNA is TGTGCCAGCAGAAGCCGGGAGGGCCCCTACGAGCAGTACTTC. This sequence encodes CASRSREGPYEQYF.

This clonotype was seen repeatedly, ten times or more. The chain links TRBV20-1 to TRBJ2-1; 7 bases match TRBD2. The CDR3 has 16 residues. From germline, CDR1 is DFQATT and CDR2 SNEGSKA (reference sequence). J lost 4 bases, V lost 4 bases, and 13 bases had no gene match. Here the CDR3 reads CSAKGNLAETYNEQFF. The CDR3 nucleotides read TGCAGTGCTAAGGGTAACCTAGCGGAGACTTACAATGAGCAGTTCTTC.

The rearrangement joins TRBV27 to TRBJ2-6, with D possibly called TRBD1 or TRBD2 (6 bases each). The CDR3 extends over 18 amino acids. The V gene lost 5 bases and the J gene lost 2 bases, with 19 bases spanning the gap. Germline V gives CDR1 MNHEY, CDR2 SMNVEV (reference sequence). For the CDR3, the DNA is TGTGCCAGCAGTCCGAGGCAGGGGAGGTCCCCTGGGGCCAACGTCCTGACTTTC. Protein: CASSPRQGRSPGANVLTF.

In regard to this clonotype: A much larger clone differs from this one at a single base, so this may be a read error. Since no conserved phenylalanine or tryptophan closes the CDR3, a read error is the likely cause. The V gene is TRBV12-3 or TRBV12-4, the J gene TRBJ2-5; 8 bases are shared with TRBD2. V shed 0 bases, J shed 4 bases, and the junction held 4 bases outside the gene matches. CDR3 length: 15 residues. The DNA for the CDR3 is TGTGCCAGCAGTTTAGCCGGGACTAGAGCAGAGACCCAGTACCTC. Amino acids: CASSLAGTRAETQYL.

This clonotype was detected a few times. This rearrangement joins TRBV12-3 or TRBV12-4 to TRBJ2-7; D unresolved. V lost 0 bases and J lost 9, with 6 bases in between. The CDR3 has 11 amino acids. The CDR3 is CASSLAVLQYF. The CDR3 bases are TGTGCCAGCAGTTTAGCCGTGTTGCAGTACTTC.

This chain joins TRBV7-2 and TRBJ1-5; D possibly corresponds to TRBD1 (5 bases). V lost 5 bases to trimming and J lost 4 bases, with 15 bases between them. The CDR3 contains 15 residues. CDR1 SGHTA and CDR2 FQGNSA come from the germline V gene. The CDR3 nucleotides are TGTGCCAGCAGCCAGACAGCCGACCCAAATCAGCCCCAGCATTTT. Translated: CASSQTADPNQPQHF. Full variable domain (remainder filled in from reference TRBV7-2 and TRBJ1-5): GAGVSQSPSNKVTEKGKDVELRCDPISGHTALYWYRQSLGQGLEFLIYFQGNSAPDKSGLPSDRFSAERTGGSVSTLTIQRTQQEDSAVYLCASSQTADPNQPQHFGDGTRLSIL.